Presented here are 21 T cell receptor beta chains from one specimen sequenced in a study of T cells in Graves' hyperthyroidism and ophthalmopathy. Authors of the study amplified TCR beta CDR3 regions from RNA transcripts. The HTBI primer set served for first-round RT-PCR of the TCR CDR3. One entry per CDR3 protein, called by TCRdb with MiXCR from the multiplex PCR reads. This repertoire shows around 490,000 distinct CDR3 sequences, around 20% found once; its top ten account for about 50%. The sequencing sample was made of blood. The receptors originated from a middle-aged man with Graves' ophthalmopathy.

The rearrangement uses TRBV4-2 and TRBJ1-1, with D unclear. Germline lookup yields CDR1 LGHNA and CDR2 YNFKEQ. CDR3 length equals 14 residues. V was shortened by 1 base and J by 1 base, with 7 bases between the two germline ends. The CDR3 sequence is CASSQVPENTEAFF. DNA for the CDR3: TGTGCCAGCAGCCAAGTCCCGGAGAACACTGAAGCTTTCTTT.

The chain recombines TRBV11-2 with TRBJ2-7; TRBD2 matches at 12 bases. Trimming removed 8 bases from V and 0 bases from J; junction bases left unmatched: 17. Germline-derived CDR1 and CDR2 are SGHAT and FQNNGV. The CDR3 totals 19 residues. The chain's CDR3 is CASGYPPTGTSGYSYEQYF. The CDR3 coding sequence is TGTGCCAGCGGATACCCCCCTACCGGGACTAGCGGGTACTCCTACGAGCAGTACTTC.

CDR3: CASSSRPTSGRGHEQFF. DNA of the CDR3: TGTGCCAGCAGCTCTAGACCGACTAGCGGGAGAGGGCATGAGCAGTTCTTC. The chain recombines TRBV11-2 with TRBJ2-1; 12 bases align to TRBD2. This CDR3 spans 17 amino acids. J lost 8 bases, V lost 4 bases, and 12 bases had no gene match. Germline V lookup: CDR1 SGHAT, CDR2 FQNNGV.

This clonotype came up many times. This sequence joins TRBV11-2 and TRBJ1-1; unclear D gene. Germline-derived CDR1 and CDR2 are SGHAT and FQNNGV. V shed 3 bases and J shed 1 base, with 9 bases lying between them. CDR3 length: 14 amino acids. In nucleotides, the CDR3 is TGTGCCAGCAGCTTGATTGGCAGGAACACTGAAGCTTTCTTT. Translating it yields CASSLIGRNTEAFF.

This clonotype came up many times. The rearrangement joins TRBV2 to TRBJ1-5; possible D gene TRBD1, 6 bases. Trimming removed 3 bases at V and 1 base at J, with 13 bases between. Per the germline V gene, CDR1 is SNHLY and CDR2 is FYNNEI. The CDR3 runs 16 residues. Written as DNA, the CDR3 is TGTGCCAGCAGTGAGTCGGGGGCGGGGAGCAATCAGCCCCAGCATTTT. It is translated as CASSESGAGSNQPQHF.

CDR3 residues: CASSPPRGSEQYF. The CDR3 DNA reads as TGTGCCAGCAGCCCCCCCCGGGGCTCCGAGCAGTACTTC. This chain uses TRBV7-9 with TRBJ2-7, with D perhaps given as TRBD1 or TRBD2 (5 bases each). The ends were cut back, 5 bases at V and 6 bases at J, with 14 bases in the middle. Looked up from germline, CDR1 is SEHNR and CDR2 is FQNEAQ (reference sequence). The CDR3 covers 13 residues.

This clonotype was seen many times. This chain connects TRBV18 to TRBJ1-3; D is unresolved. Trimming took off 6 bases at V and 0 bases at J, with 6 bases between the two ends. The CDR3 contains 13 residues. Germline V gene lookup returns CDR1 KGHSH and CDR2 LQKENI. The CDR3 sequence: CASSADSGNTIYF. DNA of the CDR3: TGTGCCAGCTCGGCGGACTCTGGAAACACCATATATTTT.

This clonotype appeared many times. This chain joins TRBV7-3 and TRBJ2-1, with D hard to call. This CDR3 spans 15 amino acids. Looked up from germline, CDR1 is SGHTA and CDR2 is FQGTGA. Trimming pared 5 bases from V and 5 bases from J, leaving 16 bases between. The CDR3 nucleotides are TGTGCCAGCAGCCTAGGGCCGGATTCCGACAATGAGCAGTTCTTC. Its translation: CASSLGPDSDNEQFF.

This chain connects TRBV19 to TRBJ1-5; tentatively, D is TRBD1 (5 bases). The V gene's germline CDR1 is LNHDA and CDR2 SQIVND (reference sequence). V dropped 8 bases and J dropped 4 bases, with 9 bases sitting between them. There are 12 residues in the CDR3. The DNA for the CDR3 is TGTGCCAGTGCTTGGGGGAATCAGCCCCAGCATTTT. This encodes CASAWGNQPQHF.

V is TRBV13 and J is TRBJ2-1, with D perhaps TRBD2 (5 bases). Germline CDR1 and CDR2: PRHDT and FYEKMQ (reference sequence). Trimming cost V 2 bases and J 12 bases, with 11 bases left between them. The CDR3 loop spans 12 amino acids. The CDR3 DNA reads as TGTGCCAGCAGCTTATCGGGGAACGGGCAGTTCTTC. As protein: CASSLSGNGQFF.

A note on this clonotype: A much larger clone lies a single base off, so this may be a read error. V is TRBV2 and J is TRBJ2-2, with 9 bases aligning to TRBD1. CDR1 and CDR2 (germline): SNHLY, FYNNEI. The CDR3 runs to 18 residues. V shed 3 bases, J shed 3 bases, and the junction held 11 bases outside the gene matches. Here the CDR3 DNA reads TGTGCCAGCAGTGACCCCAACCGGGACAGGGAGGACACCGGGGAGCTGTTTTTT. Its protein product is CASSDPNRDREDTGELFF. Full variable domain (remainder filled in from reference TRBV2 and TRBJ2-2): EPEVTQTPSHQVTQMGQEVILRCVPISNHLYFYWYRQILGQKVEFLVSFYNNEISEKSEIFDDQFSVERPDGSNFTLKIRSTKLEDSAMYFCASSDPNRDREDTGELFFGEGSRLTVL.

This rearrangement joins TRBV6-2 or TRBV6-3 to TRBJ1-6; weak D call: TRBD1 (6 bases). The CDR3 length is 15 residues. Germline-derived CDR1 and CDR2 are MNHEY and SVGEGT. V gave up 0 bases and J gave up 10 bases, with 13 bases separating them. The CDR3 DNA sequence: TGTGCCAGCAGTTACTCGACACAGGGTAGCTCACCCCTCCACTTT. It yields the protein CASSYSTQGSSPLHF.

The sample holds many counts of this clonotype. The chain is built from TRBV7-8 and TRBJ2-2; D is uncertain. This CDR3 contains 17 residues. The V end lost 0 bases, the J end lost 6 bases, and 17 bases lay between the germline ends. Germline loops: CDR1 SGHVS, CDR2 FQNEAQ. CDR3 sequence: CASSLASILQDAGELFF. CDR3 in DNA: TGTGCCAGCAGCTTAGCTAGTATCTTGCAGGACGCCGGGGAGCTGTTTTTT.

This clonotype was recorded many times. The chain recombines TRBV28 with TRBJ2-7; D ambiguous. Trimming left V 7 bases short and J 0 bases short, with 7 bases between. CDR1 and CDR2 from the germline V gene are MDHEN and SYDVKM. The CDR3 consists of 12 residues. The CDR3 DNA sequence: TGTGCCAGCACCCCAAGCTCCTACGAGCAGTACTTC. Translation: CASTPSSYEQYF.

As regards this clonotype: Mismatch with germline at one junction end may stem from a read error. J is TRBJ2-3 and V is TRBV11-2; the D is unclear. CDR3 length equals 11 residues. CDR1 is SGHAT and CDR2 is FQNNGV in the germline V gene. The CDR3, as DNA: TGTGCCAGCAGCTTAACCGATACGCGGTATTTT. It yields the protein CASSLTDTRYF.

The chain employs TRBV6-2 or TRBV6-3 and TRBJ1-2, with D possibly TRBD1 on 5 matching bases. Germline V gene sequence: CDR1 MNHEY, CDR2 SVGEGT. The V and J ends lost 5 bases and 2 bases respectively, with 18 bases between them. The CDR3 has 16 amino acids. CDR3 bases: TGTGCCAGCAGTGGGGGACTCATCGGGGGAAACTATGGCTACACCTTC. It encodes CASSGGLIGGNYGYTF.

J is TRBJ1-2 and V is TRBV20-1; 7 bases line up with TRBD1. The CDR3 length is 13 residues. The germline V gene has CDR1 DFQATT and CDR2 SNEGSKA (reference sequence). Unmatched junction bases numbered 10, after V lost 8 bases and J lost 4 bases. CDR3 region: CSLPRDSSYGYTF. CDR3 coding DNA: TGCAGTCTCCCAAGGGACAGCTCCTATGGCTACACCTTC.

This clonotype was seen more than once but under ten times. The chain joins TRBV12-3 or TRBV12-4 to TRBJ2-1; 9 bases are a match to TRBD2. The junction had 14 bases not matched to a gene; V was cut back by 2 bases and J by 0 bases. The CDR3 is made up of 20 amino acids. The CDR3 reads CASSLKRGGRATLSYNEQFF. CDR3 sequence (DNA): TGTGCCAGCAGTTTAAAACGTGGCGGGAGGGCCACCCTCTCCTACAATGAGCAGTTCTTC.

There are a few counts of this clonotype. This sequence joins TRBV2 and TRBJ2-6; D is ambiguous. The CDR3 has 15 residues. The germline CDR1 and CDR2 sequences are SNHLY and FYNNEI. Trimming shortened V by 4 bases and J by 4 bases, and 11 bases separated the two germline ends. DNA of the CDR3: TGTGCCAGCAGTGTGAGGAGTGGCGGGGCCAACGTCCTGACTTTC. Amino acids: CASSVRSGGANVLTF. Together with reference TRBV2 and TRBJ2-6, the CDR3 gives the full variable domain: EPEVTQTPSHQVTQMGQEVILRCVPISNHLYFYWYRQILGQKVEFLVSFYNNEISEKSEIFDDQFSVERPDGSNFTLKIRSTKLEDSAMYFCASSVRSGGANVLTFGAGSRLTVL.

This clonotype was detected ten times or more. CDR3 DNA: TGTGCCAGCAGCCCTCGGGCGGGCGCTGGTGAGCAGTTCTTC. Translated: CASSPRAGAGEQFF. This chain connects TRBV11-2 to TRBJ2-1, with D maybe TRBD2 (5 bases). The germline gives CDR1 SGHAT, CDR2 FQNNGV. The CDR3 extends over 14 amino acids. The germline V and J ends were trimmed by 5 bases and 9 bases, with 17 bases remaining between them.

This clonotype was seen more than once but under ten times. A single base separates this from a much larger clone, so it may be a read error. V and J are TRBV6-1 and TRBJ2-3, with a possible D match to TRBD2 (6 bases). The germline gives CDR1 MNHNS, CDR2 SASEGT. V shed 10 bases and J shed 2 bases, with 16 bases lying between them. The CDR3 is made up of 14 amino acids. In nucleotides, the CDR3 is TGTGCCACCCTGAAGCGGAGGGCCACAGATACGCAGTATTTT. Translating gives CATLKRRATDTQYF.